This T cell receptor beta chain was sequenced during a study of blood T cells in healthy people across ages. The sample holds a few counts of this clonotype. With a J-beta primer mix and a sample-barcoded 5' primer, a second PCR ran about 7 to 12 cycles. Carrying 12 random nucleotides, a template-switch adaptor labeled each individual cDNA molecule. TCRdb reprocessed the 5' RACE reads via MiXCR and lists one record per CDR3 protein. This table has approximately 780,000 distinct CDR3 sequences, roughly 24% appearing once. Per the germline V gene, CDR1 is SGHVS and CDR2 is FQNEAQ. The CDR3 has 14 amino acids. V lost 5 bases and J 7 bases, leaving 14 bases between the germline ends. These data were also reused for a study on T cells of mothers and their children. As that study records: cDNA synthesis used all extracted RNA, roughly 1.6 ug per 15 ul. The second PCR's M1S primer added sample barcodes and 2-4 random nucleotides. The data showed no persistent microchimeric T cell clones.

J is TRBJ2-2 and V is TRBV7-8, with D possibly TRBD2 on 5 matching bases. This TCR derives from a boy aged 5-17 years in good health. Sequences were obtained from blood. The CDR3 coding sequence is TGTGCCAGCAGCCCCATAATAGAGGGCGGGGAGCTGTTTTTT. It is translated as CASSPIIEGGELFF.